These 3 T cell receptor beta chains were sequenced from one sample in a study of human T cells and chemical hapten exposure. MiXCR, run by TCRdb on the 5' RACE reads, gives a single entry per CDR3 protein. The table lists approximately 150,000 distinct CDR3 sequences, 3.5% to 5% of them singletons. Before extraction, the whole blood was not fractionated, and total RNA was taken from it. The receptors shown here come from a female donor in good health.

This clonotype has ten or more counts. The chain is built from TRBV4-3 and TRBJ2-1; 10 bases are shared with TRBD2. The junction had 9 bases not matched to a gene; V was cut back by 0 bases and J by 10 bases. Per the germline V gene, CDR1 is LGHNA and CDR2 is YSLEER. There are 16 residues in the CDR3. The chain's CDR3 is CASSQEALAGGWEQFF. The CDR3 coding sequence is TGCGCCAGCAGCCAAGAGGCGTTAGCGGGGGGTTGGGAGCAGTTCTTC.

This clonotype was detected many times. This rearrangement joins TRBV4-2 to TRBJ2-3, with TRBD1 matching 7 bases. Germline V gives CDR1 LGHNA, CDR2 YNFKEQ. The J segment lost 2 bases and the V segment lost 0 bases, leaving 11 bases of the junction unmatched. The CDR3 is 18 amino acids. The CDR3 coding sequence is TGTGCCAGCAGCCAAGATGTGCCGGGACAGACCTCCACAGATACGCAGTATTTT. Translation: CASSQDVPGQTSTDTQYF.

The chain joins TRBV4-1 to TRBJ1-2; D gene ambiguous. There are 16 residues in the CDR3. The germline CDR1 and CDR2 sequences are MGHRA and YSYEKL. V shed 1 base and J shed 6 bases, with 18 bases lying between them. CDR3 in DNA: TGCGCCAGCAGCCAAGGCTTGCTTGGAGCCCCCCATGGCTACACCTTC. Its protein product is CASSQGLLGAPHGYTF.